This T cell receptor (beta chain) emerged from a study of T cells in Graves' hyperthyroidism and ophthalmopathy. Study summary: Specimen type is peripheral blood, collected at initial diagnosis prior to any treatment.

The table lists this clonotype with many counts. The target antigen is unknown. Based on clinical symptoms, serum thyroxine and TRAb, thyroid ultrasound and orbital computed tomography, diagnoses were reached. Findings and limits, study-wide: Ophthalmopathy and stable hyperthyroidism were separated by a 13 V-J model. Most clonotypes expanded in the thyroid (above 0.001) were also present in blood.

The CDR3 regions of TCR beta were amplified from RNA transcripts. The HTBI primer set served for first-round RT-PCR of the TCR CDR3. TCRdb itself ran the multiplex PCR reads through MiXCR, one entry per CDR3 protein. The top ten clones hold over 8% of a sample with about 840,000 distinct CDR3 sequences, roughly 37% of them seen once. Germline-derived CDR1 and CDR2 are LNHDA and SQIVND (reference sequence). The CDR3 is 14 amino acids. J gave up 11 bases and V 3 bases, and 5 bases lay outside the gene matches. The clonotype originates from a man younger than 35 with Graves' hyperthyroidism. The sample taken for sequencing was blood. The rearrangement links TRBV19 to TRBJ1-6, with 9 positions matching TRBD1. The CDR3 sequence: CASSIGTGPTPLHF. The CDR3 nucleotides read TGTGCCAGTAGTATCGGGACAGGGCCGACACCCCTCCACTTT.